Presented here are 5 T cell receptor beta chains from one specimen sequenced in a study of T cells in Graves' hyperthyroidism and ophthalmopathy. TCR beta CDR3 sequences were amplified from RNA transcripts. First-round RT-PCR targeting the TCR CDR3 was performed with the HTBI primer set. TCRdb itself ran the multiplex PCR reads through MiXCR, one entry per CDR3 protein. The sample has hundreds of thousands of distinct CDR3 sequences, roughly a sixth seen once. The sequenced material came from blood. The source of these receptors is a woman aged 50 to 60 with Graves' hyperthyroidism that later progressed to Graves' ophthalmopathy.

The rearrangement links TRBV6-1 to TRBJ1-3; D gene uncertain. The CDR3 is 14 amino acids. V lost 4 bases to trimming and J lost 0 bases, with 7 bases between them. From germline, CDR1 is MNHNS and CDR2 SASEGT. DNA for the CDR3: TGTGCCAGCAGTGGCACGTCCTCTGGAAACACCATATATTTT. Translated: CASSGTSSGNTIYF.

The sample holds a few counts of this clonotype. J is TRBJ1-3 and V is TRBV20-1; TRBD1 matches 9 bases. The CDR3 spans 12 residues. J gave up 7 bases and V 4 bases, and 2 bases lay outside the gene matches. Germline V lookup: CDR1 DFQATT, CDR2 SNEGSKA (reference sequence). CDR3 nucleotides: TGCAGTGCTACGGGACAGGGTAACACCATATATTTT. The encoded protein is CSATGQGNTIYF.

In this sample, this clonotype turned up a few times. Here the CDR3 DNA reads TGTGCCAGCAGCTTTCGCTTTGATTTTCAGTTCTTC. As protein: CASSFRFDFQFF. This chain connects TRBV7-9 to TRBJ2-1; D gene unclear. Germline V gene lookup returns CDR1 SEHNR and CDR2 FQNEAQ (reference sequence). CDR3 size: 12 residues. V lost 3 bases, J lost 13 bases, and 13 bases lay in between.

The V call is TRBV7-2, the J call TRBJ1-2; possibly TRBD1 for D (6 bases). The CDR3 is 15 residues long. Germline V gene data show CDR1 as SGHTA and CDR2 as FQGNSA. V was trimmed by 5 bases and J by 3 bases, leaving 16 bases between them. Written as DNA, the CDR3 is TGTGCCAGCAGCCTTCAGGGGAATATTTACTATGGCTACACCTTC. Its translation is CASSLQGNIYYGYTF.

Only a few counts were recorded for this clonotype. The CDR3 here is CASSVASISGLYGYTF. As DNA, the CDR3 is TGTGCCAGCAGCGTAGCATCCATAAGCGGGCTTTATGGCTACACCTTC. The chain employs TRBV9 and TRBJ1-2; no clear D gene. Germline CDR1 SGDLS, CDR2 YYNGEE. There are 16 residues in the CDR3. The V and J ends lost 0 bases and 5 bases respectively, with 17 bases between them.